This T cell receptor (beta chain) was identified during a study of blood T cell repertoires in COVID-19. The overall study: Samples of COVID-19 (acute and convalescent) were obtained from the United States, Italy and Spain. In each case, the material was cDNA or gDNA derived from T cells, B-cell-depleted T cells, or PBMCs.

CDR3 length: 19 residues. CDR1 and CDR2 (germline): SGHTA, FQGNSA. V gave up 3 bases and J gave up 1 base, with 19 bases separating them. Per the authors' pipeline: Reference gene primers were amplified, and this amplification served to estimate nucleated cell counts. TCRdb's table, derived via immunoSEQ multiplex PCR, lists solely in-frame clones and lacks some. That table is the source of V, J and clone size, and D and trimming were worked out from the DNA. Here the sample spans approximately 160,000 clones, 84% being singletons. The source is a man between 18 and 29 years old with active or convalescent COVID-19. The chain carries TRBV7-2 and TRBJ2-6; tentative D call: TRBD1 (6 bases). Sequencing was done on a sample of peripheral blood. Here the CDR3 DNA reads TGTGCCAGCAGCTTGCACCCGGCACAGGGTGATTCTGGGGCCAACGTCCTGACTTTC. This codes for CASSLHPAQGDSGANVLTF. The complete variable domain, with remaining parts taken from reference TRBV7-2 and TRBJ2-6, reads GAGVSQSPSNKVTEKGKDVELRCDPISGHTALYWYRQSLGQGLEFLIYFQGNSAPDKSGLPSDRFSAERTGGSVSTLTIQRTQQEDSAVYLCASSLHPAQGDSGANVLTFGAGSRLTVL.